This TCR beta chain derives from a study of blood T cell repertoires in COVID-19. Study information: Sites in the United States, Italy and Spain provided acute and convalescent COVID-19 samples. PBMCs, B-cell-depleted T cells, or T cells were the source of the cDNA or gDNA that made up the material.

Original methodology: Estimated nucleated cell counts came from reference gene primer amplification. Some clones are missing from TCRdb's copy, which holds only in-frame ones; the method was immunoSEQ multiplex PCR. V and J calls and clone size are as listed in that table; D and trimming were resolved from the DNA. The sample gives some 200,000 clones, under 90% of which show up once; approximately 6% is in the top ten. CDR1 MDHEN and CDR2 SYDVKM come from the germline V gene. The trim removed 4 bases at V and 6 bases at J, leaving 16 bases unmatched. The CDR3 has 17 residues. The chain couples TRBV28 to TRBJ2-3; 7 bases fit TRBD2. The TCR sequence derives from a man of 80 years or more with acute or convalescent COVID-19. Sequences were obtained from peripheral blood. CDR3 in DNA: TGTGCCAGCAGTTCCCTCCCGGGCGGGAGTCTTCTCGATACGCAGTATTTT. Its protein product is CASSSLPGGSLLDTQYF.